This T cell receptor beta chain was retrieved from a study of blood T cell repertoires in COVID-19. Some clones are missing from TCRdb's copy, which holds only in-frame ones; the method was immunoSEQ multiplex PCR. The sample consists of a few hundred thousand clones, 85% to 90% of them appearing once. From germline, CDR1 is DFQATT and CDR2 SNEGSKA (reference sequence). Trimming removed 3 bases from V and 4 bases from J, with 6 bases in between. This CDR3 comprises 11 residues. The chain uses TRBV20-1 and TRBJ1-2; D call uncertain. This TCR derives from a young woman with COVID-19, enrolled during active disease. The sequencing sample was made of peripheral blood. The CDR3 coding sequence is TGCAGTGCTAGGTCTCTCTATGGCTACACCTTC. Protein product: CSARSLYGYTF.